The 31 T cell receptor beta chains given below trace back to one sample, sequenced in a study of OX40 agonist ivuxolimab in advanced cancers. Sequencing used immunoSEQ multiplex PCR; TCRdb keeps in-frame clones, though not all of them. The table records roughly 90,000 clones, more than 80% of them present only once. This specimen consisted of CD4+ or CD8+ T cells sorted from blood, obtained in a trial of the OX40 agonist ivuxolimab. The receptors originated from an adult with an advanced solid tumor such as melanoma, head and neck, liver or kidney cancer.

The CDR3 coding sequence is TGTGCCAGCAGTGAAGGGGGCTCAAAAATTTACGAGCAGTACGTC. Amino acids: CASSEGGSKIYEQYV. The chain joins TRBV6-1 to TRBJ2-7; D may be TRBD1 (5 bases). Per the germline V gene, CDR1 is MNHNS and CDR2 is SASEGT. Trimming cost V 1 base and J 4 bases, with 14 bases left between them. The CDR3 length is 15 residues.

The J gene is TRBJ2-7, the V gene TRBV14; maybe TRBD1 (6 bases). V lost 4 bases, J lost 2 bases, and 9 bases lay in between. Looked up from germline, CDR1 is SGHDN and CDR2 is FVKESK. The CDR3 has 13 amino acids. Here the CDR3 DNA reads TGTGCCAGCAGCCGGACAGTTACCTACGAGCAGTACTTC. Amino acids: CASSRTVTYEQYF.

The CDR3 loop reads CASSRGTYQPQHF. The CDR3 DNA sequence: TGCGCCAGCAGTCGCGGGACCTATCAGCCCCAGCATTTT. The rearrangement links TRBV23-1 to TRBJ1-5, with D possibly matching TRBD1 (5 bases). TRBV23-1 is given ORF status, its function remaining uncertain. V gave up 4 bases and J gave up 5 bases, with 9 bases separating them. The CDR3 is made up of 13 amino acids.

This sequence joins TRBV27 and TRBJ2-5; the match to TRBD2 covers 8 bases. The CDR3 extends over 16 amino acids. Looked up from germline, CDR1 is MNHEY and CDR2 is SMNVEV (reference sequence). V trimming: 7 bases; J trimming: 1 base; junction bases outside the gene matches: 11. CDR3 DNA: TGTGCCAGCAAAAGGAGTCCTAGCGGGTCCCAAGAGACCCAGTACTTC. It translates to CASKRSPSGSQETQYF.

V and J are TRBV7-8 and TRBJ2-3; TRBD2 matches at 7 bases. Losses at the gene ends were 4 bases for V and 3 bases for J; bases not matched to a gene: 10. CDR3 length: 16 residues. CDR1 is SGHVS, CDR2 FQNEAQ, per germline. Here the CDR3 DNA reads TGTGCCAGCAGCTCCGGCGGGAGAAGCGGAACAGATACGCAGTATTTT. Its translation: CASSSGGRSGTDTQYF.

The chain couples TRBV4-1 to TRBJ1-5; a possible D gene is TRBD1 (5 bases). CDR3 length equals 17 residues. V shed 4 bases and J shed 7 bases, with 23 bases lying between them. Germline V CDR1 and CDR2: MGHRA, YSYEKL. The CDR3 sequence: CASSPVGGGSWGQPQHF. The CDR3 coding sequence is TGCGCCAGCAGCCCCGTGGGGGGGGGAAGCTGGGGGCAGCCCCAGCATTTT.

The chain joins TRBV28 to TRBJ1-2; D possibly corresponds to TRBD1 (6 bases). Trimming shortened V by 1 base and J by 4 bases, and 19 bases separated the two germline ends. Germline CDR1 reads MDHEN; CDR2 reads SYDVKM. CDR3 length: 17 residues. The CDR3 reads CASSLSLDRYQLYGYTF. CDR3 coding DNA: TGTGCCAGCAGTTTATCCCTGGACAGATACCAACTCTATGGCTACACCTTC.

V gene TRBV5-1 combines with J gene TRBJ2-1; possible D gene TRBD2, 6 bases. Germline V gene data show CDR1 as SGHRS and CDR2 as YFSETQ. V shed 4 bases and J shed 0 bases, with 8 bases lying between them. CDR3 length: 14 residues. This CDR3 is CASSPGGSYNEQFF. The CDR3, as DNA: TGCGCCAGCAGCCCCGGGGGCTCCTACAATGAGCAGTTCTTC. The complete variable domain, with remaining parts taken from reference TRBV5-1 and TRBJ2-1, reads KAGVTQTPRYLIKTRGQQVTLSCSPISGHRSVSWYQQTPGQGLQFLFEYFSETQRNKGNFPGRFSGRQFSNSRSEMNVSTLELGDSALYLCASSPGGSYNEQFFGPGTRLTVL.

This chain connects TRBV5-4 to TRBJ2-2; 8 positions match TRBD2. Germline loops: CDR1 SGHNT, CDR2 YYREEE (reference sequence). V shed 9 bases, J shed 6 bases, and the junction held 13 bases outside the gene matches. This CDR3 comprises 15 residues. The CDR3 is CATFPAGVGAGELFF. The CDR3, as DNA: TGTGCCACCTTTCCAGCGGGAGTGGGGGCCGGGGAGCTGTTTTTT.

The J gene is TRBJ2-3, the V gene TRBV6-1; TRBD2 matches at 7 bases. The V segment lost 2 bases and the J segment 0 bases; nucleotides outside the gene matches: 2. The CDR3 extends over 15 amino acids. In germline, CDR1 is MNHNS, CDR2 SASEGT. The CDR3 sequence: CASSELAVSTDTQYF. The CDR3 DNA reads as TGTGCCAGCAGTGAACTAGCGGTTAGCACAGATACGCAGTATTTT.

The chain couples TRBV6-1 to TRBJ2-7; D possibly matches TRBD1 or TRBD2 (6 bases each). The CDR3 has 13 amino acids. Germline CDR1 and CDR2: MNHNS and SASEGT. Trimming pared 7 bases from V and 2 bases from J, leaving 12 bases between. The DNA of the CDR3 is TGTGCCAGCATTGGGGGGCCGACCTACGAGCAGTACTTC. Amino acid sequence: CASIGGPTYEQYF.

The rearrangement uses TRBV25-1 and TRBJ2-2; TRBD1 matches at 8 bases. The germline gives CDR1 MGHDK, CDR2 SYGVNS. The CDR3 loop spans 14 amino acids. The V gene end was trimmed by 4 bases and the J gene end by 7 bases; junction bases not matched to a gene: 5. The CDR3 sequence is CASSVDRGVGELFF. The CDR3 DNA is TGTGCCAGCAGTGTCGACAGGGGCGTCGGGGAGCTGTTTTTT.

The chain is built from TRBV5-1 and TRBJ2-7, with 7 bases lining up with TRBD2. The CDR3 runs 15 residues. The V segment lost 3 bases and the J segment 0 bases; nucleotides outside the gene matches: 6. Germline CDR1 SGHRS, CDR2 YFSETQ. CDR3 DNA: TGCGCCAGCAGCTCCCTAGCGGAAAGCTCCTACGAGCAGTACTTC. The encoded protein is CASSSLAESSYEQYF.

The chain links TRBV18 to TRBJ2-2; weak D call: TRBD2 (5 bases). Deletions cut 5 bases from V and 4 bases from J, with 14 bases between. CDR3 size: 15 residues. Germline V lookup: CDR1 KGHSH, CDR2 LQKENI. As DNA, the CDR3 is TGTGCCAGCTCAATGACCATGGACTCCACCGGGGAGCTGTTTTTT. It specifies CASSMTMDSTGELFF.

V is TRBV11-2 and J is TRBJ2-7, with 13 bases lining up with TRBD2. The CDR3 sequence is 17 residues long. V shed 5 bases and J 0 bases; nucleotides not matched to a gene: 7. Germline V lookup: CDR1 SGHAT, CDR2 FQNNGV. The CDR3 protein is CASSRGLAGTTSYEQYF. In DNA, the CDR3 is TGTGCCAGCAGCCGGGGACTAGCGGGAACCACCTCCTACGAGCAGTACTTC.

The chain combines TRBV7-3 with TRBJ2-2; D may correspond to TRBD1 or TRBD2 (7 bases each). Trimming shortened V by 5 bases and J by 4 bases, and 20 bases separated the two germline ends. CDR3 length: 17 amino acids. Germline V gene lookup returns CDR1 SGHTA and CDR2 FQGTGA. CDR3 residues: CASSHRREGAVTGELFF. The DNA of the CDR3 is TGTGCCAGCAGCCACCGGAGGGAGGGGGCGGTCACCGGGGAGCTGTTTTTT.

V gene TRBV2 combines with J gene TRBJ2-7; D uncertain. V was pared by 8 bases and J by 5 bases, with 10 bases between. CDR1 SNHLY and CDR2 FYNNEI come from the germline V gene. The CDR3 runs to 11 residues. Here the CDR3 DNA reads TGTGCCAGCGGAATCCTTGACGAGCAGTACGTC. It specifies CASGILDEQYV.

The chain uses TRBV27 and TRBJ1-6, with 8 bases aligning to TRBD1. The germline V gene has CDR1 MNHEY and CDR2 SMNVEV (reference sequence). The CDR3 runs 14 residues. Unmatched junction bases numbered 7, after V lost 8 bases and J lost 7 bases. In DNA, the CDR3 is TGTGCCAGCGCCTGGACAGGGTTAAATTCACCCCTCCACTTT. Its translation is CASAWTGLNSPLHF.

V gene TRBV12-5 combines with J gene TRBJ1-2; 8 bases are a match to TRBD1. The CDR3 covers 13 residues. The ends lost 6 bases at V and 5 bases at J; junction bases unmatched: 5. Germline V gene lookup returns CDR1 LGHNT and CDR2 FRNRAP. The CDR3 bases are TGTGCTAGTGGGACAGGGGCCAGATATGGCTACACCTTC. This sequence encodes CASGTGARYGYTF.

Comment on this clone: Compared with germline, one end of the junction differs, possibly owing to a read error. This chain connects TRBV18 to TRBJ2-5; D call uncertain. The CDR3 is 11 residues long. Looked up from germline, CDR1 is KGHSH and CDR2 is LQKENI. The CDR3 here is CASSPQEIQYF. The CDR3 DNA reads TGTGCCAGCTCACCCCAAGAGATCCAGTACTTC.

The chain links TRBV19 to TRBJ1-2; 9 bases are shared with TRBD1. Germline V CDR1 and CDR2: LNHDA, SQIVND (reference sequence). This CDR3 contains 16 residues. Unmatched junction bases numbered 12, after V lost 4 bases and J lost 6 bases. CDR3 DNA sequence: TGTGCCAGTAGTAACGGGCCCGACAGGGGGTATGATGGCTACACCTTC. The encoded protein is CASSNGPDRGYDGYTF.

The chain joins TRBV19 to TRBJ1-1, with D hard to call. V was pared by 6 bases and J by 1 base, with 12 bases between. Per germline, CDR1 LNHDA and CDR2 SQIVND (reference sequence). This CDR3 has 14 residues. DNA of the CDR3: TGTGCCAGTAGCGTATCGCGTCCGAACACTGAAGCTTTCTTT. Translating gives CASSVSRPNTEAFF.

The rearrangement links TRBV6-5 to TRBJ1-6; 7 positions agree with TRBD1. J gave up 11 bases and V 6 bases, and 7 bases lay outside the gene matches. Germline CDR1 is MNHEY and CDR2 is SVGAGI. This CDR3 comprises 13 residues. This chain's CDR3 is CASRGTATAPLHF. CDR3 DNA: TGTGCCAGCAGAGGGACAGCTACTGCACCCCTCCACTTT.

This clone was observed once. The chain carries TRBV6-5 and TRBJ1-2; D uncertain. Trimming took 0 bases from V and 7 from J, leaving 15 bases between them. Germline V lookup: CDR1 MNHEY, CDR2 SVGAGI. The CDR3 consists of 15 residues. CDR3 residues: CASSYSRGIQGGYTF. DNA of the CDR3: TGTGCCAGCAGTTACTCGCGGGGAATTCAAGGTGGCTACACCTTC.

The chain combines TRBV15 with TRBJ1-4; the D is unclear. The CDR3 is 16 amino acids. Trimming took off 0 bases at V and 0 bases at J, with 8 bases between the two ends. Germline CDR1 is LNHNV and CDR2 is YYDKDF (reference sequence). The CDR3 sequence: CATSRETEATNEKLFF. In DNA, the CDR3 is TGTGCCACCAGCAGAGAGACCGAAGCAACTAATGAAAAACTGTTTTTT.

The CDR3 DNA reads as TGTGCCAGCAGCGCGGAACTAAACTCCTACGAGCAGTACTTC. The encoded protein is CASSAELNSYEQYF. The chain has TRBV5-4 and TRBJ2-7, with no clear D. V was shortened by 4 bases and J by 0 bases, with 11 bases between the two germline ends. This CDR3 is 14 amino acids long. Germline V gene sequence: CDR1 SGHNT, CDR2 YYREEE (reference sequence).

V is TRBV6-6 and J is TRBJ1-3; no reliable D call. This CDR3 comprises 15 residues. Germline loops: CDR1 MNHNY, CDR2 SVGAGI (reference sequence). V was clipped by 2 bases and J by 11 bases, with 19 bases between them. CDR3 protein: CASSYDRQEDNAIYF. Here the CDR3 DNA reads TGTGCCAGCAGTTACGACCGACAAGAAGACAACGCCATATATTTT.

The chain links TRBV7-2 to TRBJ1-1; a weak D match, TRBD1 (5 bases). Trimming took off 3 bases at V and 0 bases at J, with 11 bases between the two ends. CDR1 is SGHTA and CDR2 is FQGNSA in the germline V gene. This CDR3 has 15 residues. The CDR3 protein is CASSFSGTLNTEAFF. CDR3 bases: TGTGCCAGCAGCTTCTCCGGGACGTTGAACACTGAAGCTTTCTTT.

CDR3 in DNA: TGTGCCAGCAGTGTCGAGGGTTTTTATTCACCCCTCCACTTT. This codes for CASSVEGFYSPLHF. This sequence joins TRBV2 and TRBJ1-6, with no clear D. V was cut by 4 bases and J by 8 bases, with 12 bases left in between. The V gene's germline CDR1 is SNHLY and CDR2 FYNNEI. CDR3 length: 14 amino acids.

The J gene is TRBJ1-2, the V gene TRBV6-5; 7 nucleotides line up with TRBD1. CDR1 and CDR2 (germline): MNHEY, SVGAGI. With V trimmed by 5 bases and J by 3 bases, 3 bases remained unmatched. This CDR3 contains 13 residues. CDR3: CASSPGTDYGYTF. In DNA form, the CDR3 reads TGTGCCAGCAGTCCCGGGACAGACTATGGCTACACCTTC.

The rearrangement links TRBV28 to TRBJ1-2; no firm D call. Germline loops: CDR1 MDHEN, CDR2 SYDVKM. This CDR3 has 13 residues. The V end was cut by 2 bases, the J end by 4 bases, with 8 bases between. The CDR3 protein is CASSLGGIYGYTF. The CDR3 DNA reads as TGTGCCAGCAGTTTAGGAGGAATCTATGGCTACACCTTC.